Listed below are T cell receptor beta chains from one sample, sequenced in a study of Graves' ophthalmopathy and Graves' hyperthyroidism. TCRdb processed the multiplex PCR reads anew with MiXCR; each CDR3 protein has one entry. The sample consists of approximately 410,000 distinct CDR3 sequences, 15% of them appearing once. The source material was peripheral blood. These receptor sequences come from a woman younger than 30 with stable Graves' hyperthyroidism. CDR3s include the opening cysteine and the closing phenylalanine or tryptophan.

J gene: TRBJ2-4
V gene: TRBV5-1
CDR3 protein: CASSPWTGENIQYF

J gene: TRBJ1-5
V gene: TRBV6-5
CDR3 protein: CASSPTSGAQHF

J gene: TRBJ1-6
V gene: TRBV15
CDR3 protein: CATSTWGVDSPLHF

J gene: TRBJ1-6
V gene: TRBV7-9
CDR3 protein: CASSLDGVVSPLHF

J gene: TRBJ2-7
V gene: TRBV4-2
CDR3 protein: CASSPSTGTPTEQYF

J gene: TRBJ1-2
V gene: TRBV6-5
CDR3 protein: CASSYLDPYGYTF

J gene: TRBJ1-2
V gene: TRBV12-3/TRBV12-4
CDR3 protein: CASSPRDWYGYTF

J gene: TRBJ1-2
V gene: TRBV7-9
CDR3 protein: CASSSAGAVYGYTF

J gene: TRBJ1-2
V gene: TRBV13
CDR3 protein: CASSLGPDFYGYTF

J gene: TRBJ2-4
V gene: TRBV24-1
CDR3 protein: CATSGQGNIQYF

J gene: TRBJ2-7
V gene: TRBV5-5
CDR3 protein: CASSSTDRINEQYF

J gene: TRBJ1-2
V gene: TRBV12-3/TRBV12-4
CDR3 protein: CASSQDENGYTF

J gene: TRBJ2-7
V gene: TRBV6-1
CDR3 protein: CASSEATGAAYEQYF

J gene: TRBJ1-3
V gene: TRBV6-5
CDR3 protein: CASSYRGAGNTIYF

J gene: TRBJ2-7
V gene: TRBV20-1
CDR3 protein: CSASWRGYEQYF

J gene: TRBJ1-1
V gene: TRBV6-1
CDR3 protein: CASSGAQWGTEAFF

J gene: TRBJ1-5
V gene: TRBV12-3/TRBV12-4
CDR3 protein: CASLGQVPQPQHF

J gene: TRBJ2-7
V gene: TRBV9
CDR3 protein: CASSVGLAGAEGEQYF

J gene: TRBJ2-4
V gene: TRBV2
CDR3 protein: CASSRVAAENIQYF

J gene: TRBJ2-7
V gene: TRBV12-3/TRBV12-4
CDR3 protein: CASSPEDSSYEQYF

J gene: TRBJ1-2
V gene: TRBV4-1
CDR3 protein: CASSQSQSNYGYTF

J gene: TRBJ2-3
V gene: TRBV6-5
CDR3 protein: CASSYSGQGSDTQYF

J gene: TRBJ2-7
V gene: TRBV20-1
CDR3 protein: CSANTGGFNSYEQYF

J gene: TRBJ2-7
V gene: TRBV4-2
CDR3 protein: CASSHSLGLRAYEQYF

J gene: TRBJ2-1
V gene: TRBV14
CDR3 protein: CASSQEGGRGYPNEQFF

J gene: TRBJ1-1
V gene: TRBV12-3/TRBV12-4
CDR3 protein: CASRPGQGDRAFF

J gene: TRBJ1-1
V gene: TRBV27
CDR3 protein: CASSYQGRRPNTEAFF

J gene: TRBJ1-1
V gene: TRBV6-5
CDR3 protein: CASSSRGHDTEAFF

J gene: TRBJ2-5
V gene: TRBV5-1
CDR3 protein: CASSLSGTSLQETQYF

J gene: TRBJ1-2
V gene: TRBV5-1
CDR3 protein: CASSLKRDYGYTF

J gene: TRBJ1-5
V gene: TRBV2
CDR3 protein: CASSEAPGSNQPQHF

J gene: TRBJ2-7
V gene: TRBV6-5
CDR3 protein: CASSFGSLYEQYF

J gene: TRBJ1-1
V gene: TRBV15
CDR3 protein: CATSSSQTKKAFF

J gene: TRBJ2-4
V gene: TRBV6-2/TRBV6-3
CDR3 protein: CASTHLAKNIKYF

J gene: TRBJ1-2
V gene: TRBV7-9
CDR3 protein: CASTLVGRDGYGYTF

J gene: TRBJ2-7
V gene: TRBV6-1
CDR3 protein: CASSEGLAGVTYEQYF

J gene: TRBJ1-2
V gene: TRBV6-2/TRBV6-3
CDR3 protein: CASTGQGADDYGYTF

J gene: TRBJ1-5
V gene: TRBV12-3/TRBV12-4
CDR3 protein: CASRNRGPGQPQHF

J gene: TRBJ2-2
V gene: TRBV11-3
CDR3 protein: CASSPGQGSNTGELFF

J gene: TRBJ2-7
V gene: TRBV6-5
CDR3 protein: CASSYTETYEQYF

J gene: TRBJ1-1
V gene: TRBV10-2
CDR3 protein: CASSEHEGDEAFF

J gene: TRBJ1-6
V gene: TRBV9
CDR3 protein: CASSRTFWGRASSSYNSPLHF

J gene: TRBJ1-2
V gene: TRBV24-1
CDR3 protein: CATSEGARGPSYGYTF

J gene: TRBJ1-1
V gene: TRBV14
CDR3 protein: CASSERMGGRAFF

J gene: TRBJ2-6
V gene: TRBV6-1
CDR3 protein: CASSEETGGAGANVLTF

J gene: TRBJ1-1
V gene: TRBV29-1
CDR3 protein: CSVVFRVYTEAFF

J gene: TRBJ1-2
V gene: TRBV19
CDR3 protein: CASSPNRGTYGYTF

J gene: TRBJ2-5
V gene: TRBV19
CDR3 protein: CASSRYSFKETQYF

J gene: TRBJ2-5
V gene: TRBV6-1
CDR3 protein: CASLPSGGSLETQYF

J gene: TRBJ2-2
V gene: TRBV11-2
CDR3 protein: CASSLVGSTITGELFF

J gene: TRBJ2-5
V gene: TRBV5-1
CDR3 protein: CASSLGPSGYQETQYF

J gene: TRBJ1-2
V gene: TRBV27
CDR3 protein: CASSLKGYGYTF

J gene: TRBJ1-6
V gene: TRBV5-1
CDR3 protein: CASSLNSGGNSPLHF